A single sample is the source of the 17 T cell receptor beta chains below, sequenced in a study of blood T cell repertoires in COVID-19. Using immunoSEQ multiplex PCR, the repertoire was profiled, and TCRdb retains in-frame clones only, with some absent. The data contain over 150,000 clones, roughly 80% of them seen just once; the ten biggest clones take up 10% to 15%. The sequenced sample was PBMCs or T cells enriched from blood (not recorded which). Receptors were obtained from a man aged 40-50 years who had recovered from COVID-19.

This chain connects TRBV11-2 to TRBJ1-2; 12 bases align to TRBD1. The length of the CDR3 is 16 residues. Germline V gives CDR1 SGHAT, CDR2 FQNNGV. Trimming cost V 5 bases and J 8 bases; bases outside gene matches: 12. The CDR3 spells CASSLSGTGGNGGYTF. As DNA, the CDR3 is TGTGCCAGCAGCCTCTCCGGGACAGGGGGCAATGGAGGCTACACCTTC.

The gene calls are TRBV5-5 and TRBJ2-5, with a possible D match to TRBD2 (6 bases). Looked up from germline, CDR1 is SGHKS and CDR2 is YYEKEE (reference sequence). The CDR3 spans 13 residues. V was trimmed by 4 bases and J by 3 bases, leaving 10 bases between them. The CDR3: CASSLTGEETQYF. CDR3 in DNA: TGTGCCAGCAGCCTGACGGGGGAAGAGACCCAGTACTTC.

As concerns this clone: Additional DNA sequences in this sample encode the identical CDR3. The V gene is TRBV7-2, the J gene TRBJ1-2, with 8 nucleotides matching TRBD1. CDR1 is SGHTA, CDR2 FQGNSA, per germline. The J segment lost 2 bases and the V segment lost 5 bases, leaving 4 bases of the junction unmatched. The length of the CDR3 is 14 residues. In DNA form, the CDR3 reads TGTGCCAGCAGCCCTGGACAGGGAAACTATGGCTACACCTTC. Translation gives CASSPGQGNYGYTF.

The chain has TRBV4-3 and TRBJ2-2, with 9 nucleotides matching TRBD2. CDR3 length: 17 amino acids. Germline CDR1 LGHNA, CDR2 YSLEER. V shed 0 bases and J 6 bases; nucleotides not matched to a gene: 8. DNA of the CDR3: TGCGCCAGCAGCCAAGATTTCGAGCGGGAGGCCCCCGGGGAGCTGTTTTTT. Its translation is CASSQDFEREAPGELFF.

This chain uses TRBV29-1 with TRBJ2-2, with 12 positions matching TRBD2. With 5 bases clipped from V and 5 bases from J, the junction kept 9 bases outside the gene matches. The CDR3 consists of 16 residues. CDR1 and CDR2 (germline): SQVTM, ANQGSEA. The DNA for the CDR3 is TGCAGCGTTCTACAACTAGCGGGAGGAGGTACCGGGGAGCTGTTTTTT. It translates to CSVLQLAGGGTGELFF.

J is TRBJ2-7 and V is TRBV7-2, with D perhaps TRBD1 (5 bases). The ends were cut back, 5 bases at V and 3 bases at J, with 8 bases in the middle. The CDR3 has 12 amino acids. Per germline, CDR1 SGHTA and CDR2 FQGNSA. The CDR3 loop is CASSGQGYEQYF. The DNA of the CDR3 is TGTGCCAGCAGCGGTCAGGGCTACGAGCAGTACTTC.

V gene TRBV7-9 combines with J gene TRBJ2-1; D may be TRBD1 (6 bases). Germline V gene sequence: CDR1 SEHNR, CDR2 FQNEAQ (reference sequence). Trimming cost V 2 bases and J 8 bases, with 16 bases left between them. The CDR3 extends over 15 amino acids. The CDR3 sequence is CASSLTGIGQHEQFF. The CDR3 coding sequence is TGTGCCAGCAGCTTAACAGGGATAGGTCAGCATGAGCAGTTCTTC.

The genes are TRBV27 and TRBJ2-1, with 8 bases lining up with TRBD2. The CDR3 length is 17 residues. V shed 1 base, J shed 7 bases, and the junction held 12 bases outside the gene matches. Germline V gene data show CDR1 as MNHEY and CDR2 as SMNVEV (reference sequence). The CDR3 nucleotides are TGTGCCAGCAGTTTATTCGGGATAGCGGGACAATTAAATGAGCAGTTCTTC. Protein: CASSLFGIAGQLNEQFF.

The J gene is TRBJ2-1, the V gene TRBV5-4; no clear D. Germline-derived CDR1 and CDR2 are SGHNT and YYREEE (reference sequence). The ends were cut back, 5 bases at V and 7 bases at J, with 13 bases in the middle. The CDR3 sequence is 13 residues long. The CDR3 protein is CASRESPGNEQFF. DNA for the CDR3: TGTGCCAGCAGGGAGAGTCCCGGGAATGAGCAGTTCTTC.

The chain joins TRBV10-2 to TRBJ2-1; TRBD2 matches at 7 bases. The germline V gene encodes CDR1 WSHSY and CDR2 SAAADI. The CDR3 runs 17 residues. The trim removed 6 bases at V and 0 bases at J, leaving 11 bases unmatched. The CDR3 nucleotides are TGCGCCAGCAGGAACCCAGCGGGATGGAGCTCCTACAATGAGCAGTTCTTC. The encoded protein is CASRNPAGWSSYNEQFF.

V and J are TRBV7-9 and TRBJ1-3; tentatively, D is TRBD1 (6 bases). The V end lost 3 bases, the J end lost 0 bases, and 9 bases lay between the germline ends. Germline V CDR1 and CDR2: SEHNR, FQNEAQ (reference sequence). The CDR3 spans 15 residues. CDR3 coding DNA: TGTGCCAGCAGCTTCGACAGGTTCTCTGGAAACACCATATATTTT. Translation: CASSFDRFSGNTIYF. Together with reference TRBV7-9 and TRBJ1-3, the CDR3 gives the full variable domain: DTGVSQNPRHKITKRGQNVTFRCDPISEHNRLYWYRQTLGQGPEFLTYFQNEAQLEKSRLLSDRFSAERPKGSFSTLEIQRTEQGDSAMYLCASSFDRFSGNTIYFGEGSWLTVV.

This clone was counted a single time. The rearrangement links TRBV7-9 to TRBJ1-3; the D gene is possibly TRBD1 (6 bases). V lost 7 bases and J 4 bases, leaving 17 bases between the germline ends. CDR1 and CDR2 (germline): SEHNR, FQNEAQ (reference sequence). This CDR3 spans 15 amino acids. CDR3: CASTHRRDNGNTIYF. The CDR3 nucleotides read TGTGCCAGCACTCATCGCCGGGACAACGGAAACACCATATATTTT.

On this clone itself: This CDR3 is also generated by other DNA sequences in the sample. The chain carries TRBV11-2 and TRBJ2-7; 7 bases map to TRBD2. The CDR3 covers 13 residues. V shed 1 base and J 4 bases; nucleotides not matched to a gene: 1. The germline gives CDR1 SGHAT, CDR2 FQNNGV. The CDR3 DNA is TGTGCCAGCAGCTTAGGGGGAGGGTACGAGCAGTACTTC. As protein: CASSLGGGYEQYF.

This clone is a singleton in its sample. The CDR3 region is CASSLAGPGAADTQYF. CDR3 bases: TGTGCCAGCAGCTTAGCGGGGCCGGGAGCTGCAGATACGCAGTATTTT. The rearrangement links TRBV7-2 to TRBJ2-3; weak D call: TRBD2 (6 bases). Germline values: CDR1 SGHTA, CDR2 FQGNSA. CDR3 length: 16 amino acids. The V and J ends lost 0 bases and 4 bases respectively, with 14 bases between them.

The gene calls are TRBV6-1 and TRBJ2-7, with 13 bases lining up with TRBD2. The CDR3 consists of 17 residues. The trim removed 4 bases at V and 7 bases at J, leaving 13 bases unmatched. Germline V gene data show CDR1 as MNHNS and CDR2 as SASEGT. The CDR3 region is CASSAWELAGGPGEQYV. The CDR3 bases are TGTGCCAGCAGTGCCTGGGAACTAGCGGGAGGGCCGGGGGAGCAGTACGTC.

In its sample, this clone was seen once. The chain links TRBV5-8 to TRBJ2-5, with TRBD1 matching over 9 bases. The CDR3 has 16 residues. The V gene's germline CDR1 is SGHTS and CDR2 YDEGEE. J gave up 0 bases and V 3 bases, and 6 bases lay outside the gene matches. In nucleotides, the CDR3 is TGTGCCAGCAGCTGGGGGACAGGGATCTACCAAGAGACCCAGTACTTC. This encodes CASSWGTGIYQETQYF.

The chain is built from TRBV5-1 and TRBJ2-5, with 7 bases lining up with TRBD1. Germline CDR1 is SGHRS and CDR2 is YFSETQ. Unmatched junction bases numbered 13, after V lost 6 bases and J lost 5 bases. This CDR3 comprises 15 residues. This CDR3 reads CASKLQGFVAETQYF. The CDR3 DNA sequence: TGCGCCAGCAAATTACAGGGGTTTGTTGCGGAGACCCAGTACTTC. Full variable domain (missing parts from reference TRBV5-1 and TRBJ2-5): KAGVTQTPRYLIKTRGQQVTLSCSPISGHRSVSWYQQTPGQGLQFLFEYFSETQRNKGNFPGRFSGRQFSNSRSEMNVSTLELGDSALYLCASKLQGFVAETQYFGPGTRLLVL.